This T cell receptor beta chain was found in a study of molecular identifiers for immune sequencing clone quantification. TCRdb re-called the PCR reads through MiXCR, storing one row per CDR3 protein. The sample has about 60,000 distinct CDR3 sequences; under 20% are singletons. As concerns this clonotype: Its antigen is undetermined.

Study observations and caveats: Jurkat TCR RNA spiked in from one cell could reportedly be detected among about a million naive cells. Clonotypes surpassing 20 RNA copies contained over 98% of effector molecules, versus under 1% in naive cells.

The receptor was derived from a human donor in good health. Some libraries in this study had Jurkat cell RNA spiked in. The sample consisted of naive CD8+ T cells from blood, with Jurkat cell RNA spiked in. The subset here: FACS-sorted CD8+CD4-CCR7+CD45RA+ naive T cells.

The CDR3 region has the DNA TGTGCCACCAGTTTGAGGGGTGGGGACAATGAGCAGTTCTTC. It yields the protein CATSLRGGDNEQFF. The gene calls are TRBV24-1 and TRBJ2-1; D possibly uses TRBD1 or TRBD2 (5 bases each). Germline CDR1 and CDR2: KGHDR and SFDVKD. V was pared by 6 bases and J by 5 bases, with 13 bases between. The CDR3 totals 14 residues.